Sequencing of this T cell receptor beta chain was carried out in a study of blood T cell repertoires in COVID-19. Assay: immunoSEQ multiplex PCR; the TCRdb copy retains only in-frame clones and omits some. The sample contains around 380,000 clones, 70% to 90% of which appear only once. V trimming: 5 bases; J trimming: 8 bases; junction bases outside the gene matches: 12. In germline, CDR1 is PRHDT, CDR2 FYEKMQ (reference sequence). The CDR3 extends over 15 amino acids. The gene calls are TRBV13 and TRBJ1-5, with 7 bases that match TRBD1. The specimen sequenced was PBMCs or T cells enriched from blood (not recorded which). This clonotype was sampled from a young man who had recovered from COVID-19. CDR3 in amino acids: CASSQGGPGREPQHF. The CDR3 region has the DNA TGTGCCAGCAGCCAGGGGGGACCGGGTCGGGAGCCCCAGCATTTT.